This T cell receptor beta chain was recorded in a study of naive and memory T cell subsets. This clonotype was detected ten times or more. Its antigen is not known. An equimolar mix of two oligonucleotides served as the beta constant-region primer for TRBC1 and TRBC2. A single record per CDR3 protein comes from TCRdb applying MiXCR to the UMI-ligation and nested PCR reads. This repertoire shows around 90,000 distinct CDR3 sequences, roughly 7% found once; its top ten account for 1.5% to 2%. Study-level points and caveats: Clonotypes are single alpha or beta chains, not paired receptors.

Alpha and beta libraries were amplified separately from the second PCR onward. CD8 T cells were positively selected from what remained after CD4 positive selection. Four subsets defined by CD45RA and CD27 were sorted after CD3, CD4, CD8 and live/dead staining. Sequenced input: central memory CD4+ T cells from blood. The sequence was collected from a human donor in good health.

The CDR3 DNA sequence: TGTGCCAGCAGCCAAAAGAGAGAGACCCAGTACTTC. Translated: CASSQKRETQYF. The chain couples TRBV14 to TRBJ2-5; no reliable D call. CDR3 length: 12 residues. CDR1 is SGHDN and CDR2 is FVKESK in the germline V gene. The germline V and J ends were trimmed by 2 bases and 4 bases, with 5 bases remaining between them.